This T cell receptor (beta chain) was identified in a study of monozygotic twins with inflammatory bowel disease. TCRdb re-called the 5' RACE reads and shows each CDR3 protein once, DNA omitted. The sample features under 200,000 distinct CDR3 sequences, with around 2.4% in its top ten. The sequenced sample consisted of blood. The sequence came from a human donor with ulcerative colitis or Crohn's disease, or a healthy co-twin of an affected twin (not recorded which).

The CDR3 sequence: CASSQEVRATYYEKLFF. This chain links TRBV16 with TRBJ1-4; TCRdb picks TRBD1, but there is no DNA to check that call. Germline V CDR1 and CDR2: KGHSY, FQNENV. The CDR3 length is 17 residues.